The 20 T cell receptor beta chains listed next were all sequenced from one sample in a study of T cell repertoires in cytomegalovirus infection. TCRdb re-derived calls from the reads in MiXCR, one entry per CDR3 protein. In the table there are around 430,000 distinct CDR3 sequences, approximately 42% of which are singletons. The antigens these receptors bind are not known. The sequenced sample was cultured PBMCs, obtained from culture after CMV antigen stimulation. The receptors come from a human donor in good health (CMV status not recorded). Some clones in this sample may be carry-over from other donors' samples.

This clonotype was seen more than once but under ten times. The gene calls are TRBV4-1 and TRBJ2-7; D call uncertain. CDR3 size: 16 residues. V was clipped by 4 bases and J by 1 base, with 17 bases between them. Germline CDR1 and CDR2: MGHRA and YSYEKL. CDR3 protein: CASSLVGSVPSYEQYF. The CDR3 DNA reads TGCGCCAGCAGCCTTGTCGGTAGTGTCCCATCCTACGAGCAGTACTTC.

The gene calls are TRBV7-4 and TRBJ2-3; the match to TRBD2 covers 11 bases. CDR1 SGHVT and CDR2 SQSDAQ come from the germline V gene. With V trimmed by 6 bases and J by 3 bases, 8 bases remained unmatched. The CDR3 is made up of 16 amino acids. CDR3 in DNA: TGTGCCAGCAGAGGGCTAGCGGGAGGAGGTACAGATACGCAGTATTTT. Amino acid sequence: CASRGLAGGGTDTQYF.

The chain combines TRBV7-6 with TRBJ2-1; a possible D gene is TRBD1 (5 bases). V was trimmed by 6 bases and J by 15 bases, leaving 18 bases between them. This CDR3 region has 12 residues. Germline V gene lookup returns CDR1 SGHVS and CDR2 FNYEAQ. DNA of the CDR3: TGTGCCAGCAGGCCTTGGGGCCCGGACCCGTTCTTC. Protein product: CASRPWGPDPFF.

As DNA, the CDR3 is TGTGCCAGCGAGGAGCGGGCGTACCAAGAGACCCAGTACTTC. This encodes CASEERAYQETQYF. The chain joins TRBV7-4 to TRBJ2-5; tentative D call: TRBD2 (6 bases). The CDR3 spans 14 residues. V lost 8 bases and J 0 bases, leaving 13 bases between the germline ends. The germline V gene has CDR1 SGHVT and CDR2 SQSDAQ. The entire variable domain, with the rest obtained from reference TRBV7-4 and TRBJ2-5, is as follows: GAGVSQSPRYKVAKRGRDVALRCDSISGHVTLYWYRQTLGQGSEVLTYSQSDAQRDKSGRPSGRFSAERPERSVSTLKIQRTEQGDSAVYLCASEERAYQETQYFGPGTRLLVL.

The chain uses TRBV7-8 and TRBJ2-5, with 9 bases matching TRBD2. The CDR3 has 17 residues. Germline values: CDR1 SGHVS, CDR2 FQNEAQ. The V segment lost 0 bases and the J segment 3 bases; nucleotides outside the gene matches: 8. In nucleotides, the CDR3 is TGTGCCAGCAGCTTAGCATTGCGGGAGGGTGGGGAAGAGACCCAGTACTTC. Translated: CASSLALREGGEETQYF.

This clonotype was observed a handful of times. This chain uses TRBV6-5 with TRBJ2-7; 7 bases line up with TRBD1. CDR3 length: 14 amino acids. Germline CDR1 MNHEY, CDR2 SVGAGI. Germline trimming cut 2 bases from V and 3 bases from J; bases unmatched to any gene: 4. The CDR3 sequence: CASSYGRGYYEQYF. In DNA form, the CDR3 reads TGTGCCAGCAGTTACGGCAGGGGGTACTACGAGCAGTACTTC.

This clonotype was seen more than once but under ten times. The J gene is TRBJ2-3, the V gene TRBV7-8; weak D call: TRBD2 (7 bases). Trimming pared 3 bases from V and 2 bases from J, leaving 12 bases between. The length of the CDR3 is 15 residues. In germline, CDR1 is SGHVS, CDR2 FQNEAQ. CDR3 protein: CASSLVGGLTDTQYF. The CDR3 DNA reads as TGTGCCAGCAGCTTGGTGGGGGGGCTCACAGATACGCAGTATTTT.

This chain links TRBV2 with TRBJ2-5; 7 bases line up with TRBD1. The trim removed 3 bases at V and 5 bases at J, leaving 3 bases unmatched. CDR1 is SNHLY, CDR2 FYNNEI, per germline. The CDR3 consists of 13 residues. CDR3 DNA: TGTGCCAGCAGTGAGTACAGGGGTGAGACCCAGTACTTC. It encodes CASSEYRGETQYF.

This clonotype has only a few counts. This chain connects TRBV6-2 or TRBV6-3 to TRBJ2-7, with 7 bases matching TRBD1. The CDR3 is made up of 16 amino acids. Germline V CDR1 and CDR2: MNHEY, SVGEGT. V gave up 5 bases and J gave up 0 bases; unmatched junction bases: 10. CDR3 sequence: CASSGLGTAFSYEQYF. The CDR3 nucleotides are TGTGCCAGCAGTGGCTTGGGGACAGCGTTCTCCTACGAGCAGTACTTC.

This clonotype has more than one count but fewer than ten. This chain joins TRBV7-2 and TRBJ1-1, with D uncertain. From germline, CDR1 is SGHTA and CDR2 FQGNSA. This CDR3 has 13 residues. The germline V and J ends were trimmed by 5 bases and 2 bases, with 9 bases remaining between them. The CDR3 bases are TGTGCCAGCAGCGGGCCTTTTAACACTGAAGCTTTCTTT. It specifies CASSGPFNTEAFF.

The chain combines TRBV6-6 with TRBJ2-3; no firm D call. This CDR3 is 13 amino acids long. The germline V and J ends were trimmed by 6 bases and 4 bases, with 11 bases remaining between them. Germline CDR1 and CDR2: MNHNY and SVGAGI (reference sequence). DNA for the CDR3: TGTGCCAGCAGCATGGGCCTGGCAGATACGCAGTATTTT. Protein product: CASSMGLADTQYF.

There are a few counts of this clonotype. The chain couples TRBV7-9 to TRBJ1-5, with unresolved D. Trimming stripped 2 bases from V and 4 bases from J, with 6 bases between. CDR3 size: 13 residues. CDR1 and CDR2 from the germline V gene are SEHNR and FQNEAQ (reference sequence). The CDR3 sequence: CASSLRENQPQHF. The CDR3 bases are TGTGCCAGCAGCTTAAGAGAGAATCAGCCCCAGCATTTT.

The CDR3 region is CASSQEEFHNEQFF. CDR3 sequence (DNA): TGCGCCAGCAGCCAAGAAGAGTTCCACAATGAGCAGTTCTTC. The V and J genes are TRBV4-1 and TRBJ2-1; D remains ambiguous. This CDR3 has 14 amino acids. V was clipped by 0 bases and J by 5 bases, with 8 bases between them. Germline-derived CDR1 and CDR2 are MGHRA and YSYEKL.

The V call is TRBV27, the J call TRBJ2-1, with 7 bases matching TRBD1. Per the germline V gene, CDR1 is MNHEY and CDR2 is SMNVEV (reference sequence). The length of the CDR3 is 13 residues. Germline trimming cut 4 bases from V and 6 bases from J; bases unmatched to any gene: 3. CDR3 bases: TGTGCCAGCAGTTCACAGGGGAGCAATGAGCAGTTCTTC. Translated, it gives CASSSQGSNEQFF.

J is TRBJ1-2 and V is TRBV29-1, with D perhaps TRBD1 (5 bases). The CDR3 extends over 12 amino acids. With 6 bases removed from V and 6 bases from J, the gap between germline ends came to 14 bases. The V gene's germline CDR1 is SQVTM and CDR2 ANQGSEA. As DNA, the CDR3 is TGCAGCGTCGCAGCCCTCAGGGATGGCTACACCTTC. Residues: CSVAALRDGYTF. Full variable domain (rest looked up from reference TRBV29-1 and TRBJ1-2): SAVISQKPSRDICQRGTSLTIQCQVDSQVTMMFWYRQQPGQSLTLIATANQGSEATYESGFVIDKFPISRPNLTFSTLTVSNMSPEDSSIYLCSVAALRDGYTFGSGTRLTVV.

This clonotype has just a few counts. J is TRBJ1-6 and V is TRBV7-2; D unresolved. The V end lost 5 bases, the J end lost 12 bases, and 14 bases lay between the germline ends. Germline-derived CDR1 and CDR2 are SGHTA and FQGNSA. The CDR3 has 13 amino acids. CDR3 coding DNA: TGTGCCAGCAGCACCCGGCAGGCGGTACCCCTCCACTTT. It is translated as CASSTRQAVPLHF.

This clonotype was seen a few times. The chain links TRBV6-2 or TRBV6-3 to TRBJ1-6; a weak D match, TRBD1 (6 bases). Germline loops: CDR1 MNHEY, CDR2 SVGEGT. The length of the CDR3 is 18 residues. V shed 2 bases and J shed 7 bases, with 21 bases lying between them. Written as DNA, the CDR3 is TGTGCCAGCAGTTACCCATTACAGGGAATGTCGTGGAATTCACCCCTCCACTTT. Residues: CASSYPLQGMSWNSPLHF.

The chain links TRBV19 to TRBJ2-7; the match to TRBD2 covers 12 bases. The CDR3 consists of 17 residues. The germline V gene encodes CDR1 LNHDA and CDR2 SQIVND (reference sequence). V lost 3 bases, J lost 2 bases, and 8 bases stayed unmatched. This chain's CDR3 is CASSIARLAGVPYEQYF. In DNA, the CDR3 is TGTGCCAGTAGTATTGCCAGACTAGCGGGAGTTCCCTACGAGCAGTACTTC.

V and J are TRBV28 and TRBJ1-6; 8 bases agree with TRBD1. Germline V gene data show CDR1 as MDHEN and CDR2 as SYDVKM. The junction had 6 bases not matched to a gene; V was cut back by 3 bases and J by 8 bases. This CDR3 spans 15 amino acids. CDR3 residues: CASSLRQGSDSPLHF. The CDR3 DNA is TGTGCCAGCAGTTTGAGACAGGGGTCTGATTCACCCCTCCACTTT.

V gene TRBV7-8 combines with J gene TRBJ1-1; 9 positions agree with TRBD1. This CDR3 is 15 amino acids long. V lost 5 bases, J lost 3 bases, and 7 bases stayed unmatched. CDR1 SGHVS and CDR2 FQNEAQ come from the germline V gene. The CDR3 loop reads CASSILGQGHTEAFF. The CDR3 nucleotides are TGTGCCAGCAGCATCCTGGGACAGGGTCACACTGAAGCTTTCTTT.